The clone carrying this T cell receptor (beta chain) was detected ten times or more. Its cognate antigen is unknown. Clones were read by immunoSEQ multiplex PCR, and TCRdb kept only the in-frame ones, dropping some. This table has 100,000 or so clones, about 70% appearing once. The data derive from a study of shared clonotypes between healthy human individuals. CDR1 is SGDLS, CDR2 YYNGEE, per germline. The CDR3 consists of 14 residues. V was pared by 3 bases and J by 5 bases, with 4 bases of the junction left unmatched. General study points: Richness estimates generally favored naive over memory subsets.

Sequencing was performed on memory CD8+ T cells sorted from blood. Sample subset: CD45RO+ cells pooled with CCR7-negative TemRA cells. The rearrangement uses TRBV9 and TRBJ2-3; 9 bases match TRBD2. This clonotype was obtained from a woman between 25 and 40 years old in good health. CDR3 region: CASSASGKLDTQYF. CDR3 nucleotide sequence: TGTGCCAGCAGCGCTAGCGGGAAATTAGATACGCAGTATTTT.